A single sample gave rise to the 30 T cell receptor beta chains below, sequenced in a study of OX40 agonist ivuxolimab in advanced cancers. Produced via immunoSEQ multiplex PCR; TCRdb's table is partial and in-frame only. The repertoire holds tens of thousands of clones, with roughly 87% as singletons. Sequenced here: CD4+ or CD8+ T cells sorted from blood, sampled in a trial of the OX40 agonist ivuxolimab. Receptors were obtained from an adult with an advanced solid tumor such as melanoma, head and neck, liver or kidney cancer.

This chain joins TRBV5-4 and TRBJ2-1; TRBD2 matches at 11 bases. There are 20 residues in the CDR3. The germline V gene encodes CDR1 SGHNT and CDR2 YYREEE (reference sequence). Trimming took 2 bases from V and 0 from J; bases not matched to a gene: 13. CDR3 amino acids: CASSFLFKVAGGSSYNEQFF. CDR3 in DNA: TGTGCCAGCAGCTTTCTTTTTAAGGTAGCGGGGGGGAGCTCCTACAATGAGCAGTTCTTC.

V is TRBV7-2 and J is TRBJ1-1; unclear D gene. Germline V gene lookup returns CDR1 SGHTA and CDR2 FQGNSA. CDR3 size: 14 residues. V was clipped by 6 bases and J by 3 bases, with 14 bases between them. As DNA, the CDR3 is TGTGCCAGCAGAGACTGGTACCCCGACACTGAAGCTTTCTTT. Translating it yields CASRDWYPDTEAFF.

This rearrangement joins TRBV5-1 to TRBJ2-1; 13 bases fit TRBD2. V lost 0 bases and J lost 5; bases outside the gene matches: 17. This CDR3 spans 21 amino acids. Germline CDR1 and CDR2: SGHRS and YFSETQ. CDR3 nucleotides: TGCGCCAGCAGCTTGGCAGCAGTACTAGCGGGGGGGCTGCAGCGCGACAATGAGCAGTTCTTC. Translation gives CASSLAAVLAGGLQRDNEQFF.

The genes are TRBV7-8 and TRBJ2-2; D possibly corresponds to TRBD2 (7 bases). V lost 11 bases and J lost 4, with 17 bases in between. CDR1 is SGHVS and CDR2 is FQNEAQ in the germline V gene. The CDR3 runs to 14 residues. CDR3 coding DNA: TGTGCCGGGGGCGCGGGGGCGAGCACCGGGGAGCTGTTTTTT. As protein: CAGGAGASTGELFF. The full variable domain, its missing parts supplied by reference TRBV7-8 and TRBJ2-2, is GAGVSQSPRYKVAKRGQDVALRCDPISGHVSLFWYQQALGQGPEFLTYFQNEAQLDKSGLPSDRFFAERPEGSVSTLKIQRTQQEDSAVYLCAGGAGASTGELFFGEGSRLTVL.

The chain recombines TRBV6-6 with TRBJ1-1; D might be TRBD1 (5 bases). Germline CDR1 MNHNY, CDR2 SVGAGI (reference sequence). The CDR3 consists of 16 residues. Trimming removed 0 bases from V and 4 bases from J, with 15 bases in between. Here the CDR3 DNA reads TGTGCCAGCAGTTACTCCCACGGGGCAGAGAGCACTGAAGCTTTCTTT. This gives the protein CASSYSHGAESTEAFF.

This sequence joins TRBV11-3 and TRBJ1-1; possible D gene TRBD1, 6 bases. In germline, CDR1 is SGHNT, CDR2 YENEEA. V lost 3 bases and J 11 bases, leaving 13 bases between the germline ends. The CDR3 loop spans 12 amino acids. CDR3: CASSLNGGSAFF. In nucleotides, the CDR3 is TGTGCCAGCAGCTTGAACGGGGGCTCGGCTTTCTTT.

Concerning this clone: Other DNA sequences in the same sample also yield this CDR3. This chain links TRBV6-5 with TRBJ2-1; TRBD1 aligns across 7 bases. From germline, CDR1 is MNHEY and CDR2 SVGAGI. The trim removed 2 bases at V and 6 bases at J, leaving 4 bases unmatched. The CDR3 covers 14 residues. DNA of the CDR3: TGTGCCAGCAGTTACGGGGCAGGGGGCAATGAGCAGTTCTTC. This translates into CASSYGAGGNEQFF.

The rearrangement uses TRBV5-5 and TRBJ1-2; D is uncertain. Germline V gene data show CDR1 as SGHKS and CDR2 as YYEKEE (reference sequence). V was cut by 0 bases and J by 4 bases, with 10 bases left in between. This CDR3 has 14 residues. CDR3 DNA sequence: TGTGCCAGCAGCTTGGCAGGTGGGAGCTATGGCTACACCTTC. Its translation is CASSLAGGSYGYTF. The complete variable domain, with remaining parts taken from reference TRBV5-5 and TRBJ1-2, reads DAGVTQSPTHLIKTRGQQVTLRCSPISGHKSVSWYQQVLGQGPQFIFQYYEKEERGRGNFPDRFSARQFPNYSSELNVNALLLGDSALYLCASSLAGGSYGYTFGSGTRLTVV.

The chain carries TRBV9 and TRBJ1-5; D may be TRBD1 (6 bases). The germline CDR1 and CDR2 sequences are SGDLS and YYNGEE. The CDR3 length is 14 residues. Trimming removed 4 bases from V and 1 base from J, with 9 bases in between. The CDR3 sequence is CASSPGQSNQPQHF. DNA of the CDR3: TGTGCCAGCAGCCCCGGACAGAGCAATCAGCCCCAGCATTTT.

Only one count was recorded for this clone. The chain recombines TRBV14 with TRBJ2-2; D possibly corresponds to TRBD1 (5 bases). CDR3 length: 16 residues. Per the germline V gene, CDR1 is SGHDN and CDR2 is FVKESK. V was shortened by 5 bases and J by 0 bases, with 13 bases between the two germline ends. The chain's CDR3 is CASSKKSGTNTGELFF. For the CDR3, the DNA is TGTGCCAGCAGCAAAAAATCAGGGACGAACACCGGGGAGCTGTTTTTT.

Here the CDR3 reads CASSEIGYGHNEQFF. CDR3 coding DNA: TGTGCCAGCAGTGAAATTGGATATGGTCACAATGAGCAGTTCTTC. The chain uses TRBV6-1 and TRBJ2-1; D unresolved. The CDR3 covers 15 residues. Trimming removed 2 bases at V and 5 bases at J, with 13 bases between. Germline assignment: CDR1 MNHNS and CDR2 SASEGT.

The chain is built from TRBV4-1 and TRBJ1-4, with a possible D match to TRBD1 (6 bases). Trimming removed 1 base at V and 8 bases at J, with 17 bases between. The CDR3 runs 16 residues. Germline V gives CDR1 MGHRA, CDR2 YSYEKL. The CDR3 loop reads CASSQVKGDREEKLFF. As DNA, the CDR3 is TGCGCCAGCAGCCAAGTAAAGGGGGATCGGGAAGAAAAACTGTTTTTT.

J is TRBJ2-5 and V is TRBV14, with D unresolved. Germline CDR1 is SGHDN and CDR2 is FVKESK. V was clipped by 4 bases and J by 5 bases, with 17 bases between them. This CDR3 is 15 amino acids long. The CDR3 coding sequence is TGTGCCAGCAGCCCGACTGTACGAGATAGGGAGACCCAGTACTTC. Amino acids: CASSPTVRDRETQYF.

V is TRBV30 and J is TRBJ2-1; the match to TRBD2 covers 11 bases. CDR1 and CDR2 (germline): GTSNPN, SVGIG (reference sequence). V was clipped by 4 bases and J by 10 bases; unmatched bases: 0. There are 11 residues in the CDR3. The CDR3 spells CAWTSGGEQFF. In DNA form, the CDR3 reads TGTGCCTGGACTAGCGGGGGGGAGCAGTTCTTC.

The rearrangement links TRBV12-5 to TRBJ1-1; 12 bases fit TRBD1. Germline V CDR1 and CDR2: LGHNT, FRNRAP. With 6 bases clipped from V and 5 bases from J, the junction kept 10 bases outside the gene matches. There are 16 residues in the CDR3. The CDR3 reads CASGSGQGASWTEAFF. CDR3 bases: TGTGCTAGTGGCTCGGGACAGGGGGCAAGCTGGACTGAAGCTTTCTTT.

Here the CDR3 DNA reads TGTGCCAGCAGTTCCGGACGGGGCTCTGGAAACACCATATATTTT. Amino acid sequence: CASSSGRGSGNTIYF. The chain has TRBV6-5 and TRBJ1-3; no definite D call. The CDR3 extends over 15 amino acids. Germline lookup yields CDR1 MNHEY and CDR2 SVGAGI. With 4 bases removed from V and 0 bases from J, the gap between germline ends came to 10 bases.

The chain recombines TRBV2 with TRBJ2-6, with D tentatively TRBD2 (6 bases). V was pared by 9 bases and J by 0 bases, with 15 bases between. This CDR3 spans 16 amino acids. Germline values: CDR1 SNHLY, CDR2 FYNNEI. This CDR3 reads CASGGGGSSGANVLTF. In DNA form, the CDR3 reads TGTGCCAGTGGGGGTGGAGGGAGCTCTGGGGCCAACGTCCTGACTTTC.

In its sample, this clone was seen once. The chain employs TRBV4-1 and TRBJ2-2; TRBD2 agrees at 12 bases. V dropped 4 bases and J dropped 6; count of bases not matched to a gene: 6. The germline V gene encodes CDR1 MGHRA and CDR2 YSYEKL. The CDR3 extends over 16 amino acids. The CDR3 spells CASSRGLAGISGELFF. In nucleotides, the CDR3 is TGCGCCAGCAGCCGAGGACTAGCGGGGATCTCCGGGGAGCTGTTTTTT.

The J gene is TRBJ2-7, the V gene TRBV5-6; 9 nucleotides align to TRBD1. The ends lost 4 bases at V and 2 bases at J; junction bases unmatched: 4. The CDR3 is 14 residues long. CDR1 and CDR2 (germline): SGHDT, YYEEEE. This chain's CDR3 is CASSTDRGTYEQYF. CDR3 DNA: TGTGCCAGCAGCACGGACAGGGGTACCTACGAGCAGTACTTC.

Written as DNA, the CDR3 is TGTGCCAGCAGTGGGGACAGGGGGGTGAAGACCCAGTACTTC. This encodes CASSGDRGVKTQYF. The chain is built from TRBV6-1 and TRBJ2-5; TRBD1 aligns across 11 bases. The germline CDR1 and CDR2 sequences are MNHNS and SASEGT. V shed 4 bases, J shed 6 bases, and the junction held 4 bases outside the gene matches. The CDR3 is made up of 14 amino acids.

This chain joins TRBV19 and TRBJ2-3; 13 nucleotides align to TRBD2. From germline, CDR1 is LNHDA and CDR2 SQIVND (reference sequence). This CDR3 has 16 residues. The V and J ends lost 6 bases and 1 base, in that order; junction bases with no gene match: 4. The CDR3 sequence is CASRGTSGARTDTQYF. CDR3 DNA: TGTGCCAGTAGGGGGACTAGCGGGGCCCGCACAGATACGCAGTATTTT.

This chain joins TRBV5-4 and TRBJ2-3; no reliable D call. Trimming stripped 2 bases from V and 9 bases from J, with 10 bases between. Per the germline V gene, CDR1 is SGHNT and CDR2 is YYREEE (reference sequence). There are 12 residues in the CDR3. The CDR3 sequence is CASSLFQATQYF. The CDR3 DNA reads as TGTGCCAGCAGCTTATTTCAGGCAACGCAGTATTTT.

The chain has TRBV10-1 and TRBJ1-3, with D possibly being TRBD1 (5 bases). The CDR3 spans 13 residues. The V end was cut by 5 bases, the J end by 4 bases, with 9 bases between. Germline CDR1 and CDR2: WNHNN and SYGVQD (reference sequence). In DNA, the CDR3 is TGCGCCAGCAGTCCGGGACCAGGAAACACCATATATTTT. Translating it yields CASSPGPGNTIYF.

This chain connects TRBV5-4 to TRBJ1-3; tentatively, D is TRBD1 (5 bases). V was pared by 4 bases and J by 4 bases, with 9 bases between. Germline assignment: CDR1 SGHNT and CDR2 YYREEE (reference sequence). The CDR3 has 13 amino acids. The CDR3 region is CASSEGVGNTIYF. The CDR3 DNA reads TGTGCCAGCAGCGAAGGGGTCGGAAACACCATATATTTT.

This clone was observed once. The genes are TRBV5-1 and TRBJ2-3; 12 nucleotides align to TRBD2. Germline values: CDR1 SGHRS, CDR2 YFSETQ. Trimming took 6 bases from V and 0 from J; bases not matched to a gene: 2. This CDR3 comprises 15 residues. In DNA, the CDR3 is TGCGCCAGCAAGACTAGCGGGGGAAGCACAGATACGCAGTATTTT. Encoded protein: CASKTSGGSTDTQYF.

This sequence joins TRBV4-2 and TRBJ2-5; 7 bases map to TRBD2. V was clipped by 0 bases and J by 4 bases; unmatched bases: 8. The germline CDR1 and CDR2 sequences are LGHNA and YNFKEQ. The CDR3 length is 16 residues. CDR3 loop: CASSQETSTSSETQYF. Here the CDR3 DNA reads TGTGCCAGCAGCCAAGAGACATCGACTAGCTCAGAGACCCAGTACTTC.

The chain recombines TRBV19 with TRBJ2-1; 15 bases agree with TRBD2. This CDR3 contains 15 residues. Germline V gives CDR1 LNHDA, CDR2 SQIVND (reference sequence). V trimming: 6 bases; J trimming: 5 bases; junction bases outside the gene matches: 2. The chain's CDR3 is CASRGLAGGHNEQFF. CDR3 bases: TGTGCCAGTAGAGGACTAGCGGGGGGGCACAATGAGCAGTTCTTC.

The CDR3 nucleotides are TGTGCCAGCAGTTACCTCGCAGGGGCCTACGAGCAGTACTTC. As protein: CASSYLAGAYEQYF. The chain carries TRBV6-5 and TRBJ2-7; D possibly corresponds to TRBD1 (6 bases). Trimming stripped 2 bases from V and 2 bases from J, with 10 bases between. CDR3 length equals 14 residues. Germline loops: CDR1 MNHEY, CDR2 SVGAGI.

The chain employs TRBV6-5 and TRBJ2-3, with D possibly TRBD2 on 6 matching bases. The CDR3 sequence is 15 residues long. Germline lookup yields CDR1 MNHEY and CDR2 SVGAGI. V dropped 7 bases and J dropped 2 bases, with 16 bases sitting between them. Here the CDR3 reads CASTRRGGVTDTQYF. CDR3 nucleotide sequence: TGTGCCAGCACCCGCCGTGGCGGGGTCACAGATACGCAGTATTTT.

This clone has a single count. This CDR3 is CASSPPDRETQPQHF. As DNA, the CDR3 is TGTGCCAGCAGCCCACCCGACAGGGAGACTCAGCCCCAGCATTTT. V gene TRBV28 combines with J gene TRBJ1-5, with TRBD1 matching 7 bases. The V gene end was trimmed by 6 bases and the J gene end by 6 bases; junction bases not matched to a gene: 11. This CDR3 has 15 residues. The germline V gene encodes CDR1 MDHEN and CDR2 SYDVKM.